This T cell receptor beta chain was recovered during a study of shared clonotypes between healthy human individuals. Here immunoSEQ multiplex PCR was the method, and the copy in TCRdb shows in-frame clones only, minus some. The repertoire includes over a million clones, about 80% of them detected once, and 0.5% to 0.65% sits in the top ten. CDR3 length equals 16 residues. Germline CDR1 MGHRA, CDR2 YSYEKL. Trimming cost V 0 bases and J 4 bases, with 15 bases left between them. This clone was recorded at least ten times. The clonotype comes from a man aged 18 to 29 in good health. Some clones in this sample may be carry-over from other donors' samples. The V and J genes are TRBV4-1 and TRBJ1-2; D is unclear. The sample comprised memory CD4+ T cells from PBMCs. The subset was: CD45RA-negative fraction. This chain's CDR3 is CASSQDQSWQVYGYTF. CDR3 in DNA: TGCGCCAGCAGCCAAGATCAATCTTGGCAGGTCTATGGCTACACCTTC.